The text below deals with one TCR beta chain. Antigen unknown. Sequencing used immunoSEQ multiplex PCR; TCRdb keeps in-frame clones, though not all of them. Altogether roughly 63,000 clones are present, about four fifths being singletons, with the ten largest covering 12%. This record belongs to a study of vaccination effects on CD4 cells after COVID-19. Ahead of sequencing, the ViraFEST assay grew antigen-specific CD4+ T cells using viral peptide pools. Culture lasted 10 days before CD4+ T cell isolation. Nobody among the vaccine recipients had prior SARS-CoV-2 infection (nucleocapsid antibodies were negative). The CDR3 has 15 residues. Germline assignment: CDR1 LNHDA and CDR2 SQIVND (reference sequence). Unmatched junction bases numbered 11, after V lost 7 bases and J lost 5 bases.

The input for sequencing was CD4+ T cells from PBMCs cultured with SARS-CoV-2 spike peptides, taken before COVID-19 vaccination. The receptor was isolated from a human donor who received a COVID-19 vaccine. V is TRBV19 and J is TRBJ2-1, with 7 bases identical to TRBD2. In nucleotides, the CDR3 is TGTGCCAGTAAAGTAGATTGGGGGGGAGACAATGAGCAGTTCTTC. Protein: CASKVDWGGDNEQFF.